This TCR beta chain derives from a study of PD-L1 blockade in urothelial cancer. Background on the study: About 90% of the roughly 29 patients were men with bladder-origin urothelial cancer.

Clones were sequenced by immunoSEQ multiplex PCR, and TCRdb holds only the in-frame ones, with some missing. The sample shows some 40,000 clones, roughly 80% of them seen only once. Time point here: peripheral blood 6 weeks after treatment start. Germline V gives CDR1 MDHEN, CDR2 SYDVKM. V was clipped by 6 bases and J by 3 bases; unmatched bases: 3. The CDR3 loop spans 13 amino acids. The sequences come from PBMCs, collected around atezolizumab (anti-PD-L1) treatment. The chain uses TRBV28 and TRBJ2-7, with 9 bases that match TRBD2. The TCR comes from a man aged 35 to 55 with urothelial cancer. CDR3 residues: CASRASGNYEQYF. DNA of the CDR3: TGTGCCAGCAGGGCTAGCGGGAACTACGAGCAGTACTTC.